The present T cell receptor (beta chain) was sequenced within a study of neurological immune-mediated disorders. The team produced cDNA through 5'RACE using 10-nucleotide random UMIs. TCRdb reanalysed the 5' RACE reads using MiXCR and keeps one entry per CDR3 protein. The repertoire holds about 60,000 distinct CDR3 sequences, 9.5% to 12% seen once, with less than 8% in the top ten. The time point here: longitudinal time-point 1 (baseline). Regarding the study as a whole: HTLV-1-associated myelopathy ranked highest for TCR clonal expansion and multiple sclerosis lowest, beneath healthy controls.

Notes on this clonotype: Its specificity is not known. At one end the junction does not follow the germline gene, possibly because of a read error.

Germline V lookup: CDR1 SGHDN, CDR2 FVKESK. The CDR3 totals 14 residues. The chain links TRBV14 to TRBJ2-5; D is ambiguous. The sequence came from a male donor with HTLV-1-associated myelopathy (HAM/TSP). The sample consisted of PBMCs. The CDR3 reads CVSSQERGQETQYF. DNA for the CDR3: TGTGTCAGCAGCCAGGAGCGTGGACAAGAGACCCAGTACTTC.